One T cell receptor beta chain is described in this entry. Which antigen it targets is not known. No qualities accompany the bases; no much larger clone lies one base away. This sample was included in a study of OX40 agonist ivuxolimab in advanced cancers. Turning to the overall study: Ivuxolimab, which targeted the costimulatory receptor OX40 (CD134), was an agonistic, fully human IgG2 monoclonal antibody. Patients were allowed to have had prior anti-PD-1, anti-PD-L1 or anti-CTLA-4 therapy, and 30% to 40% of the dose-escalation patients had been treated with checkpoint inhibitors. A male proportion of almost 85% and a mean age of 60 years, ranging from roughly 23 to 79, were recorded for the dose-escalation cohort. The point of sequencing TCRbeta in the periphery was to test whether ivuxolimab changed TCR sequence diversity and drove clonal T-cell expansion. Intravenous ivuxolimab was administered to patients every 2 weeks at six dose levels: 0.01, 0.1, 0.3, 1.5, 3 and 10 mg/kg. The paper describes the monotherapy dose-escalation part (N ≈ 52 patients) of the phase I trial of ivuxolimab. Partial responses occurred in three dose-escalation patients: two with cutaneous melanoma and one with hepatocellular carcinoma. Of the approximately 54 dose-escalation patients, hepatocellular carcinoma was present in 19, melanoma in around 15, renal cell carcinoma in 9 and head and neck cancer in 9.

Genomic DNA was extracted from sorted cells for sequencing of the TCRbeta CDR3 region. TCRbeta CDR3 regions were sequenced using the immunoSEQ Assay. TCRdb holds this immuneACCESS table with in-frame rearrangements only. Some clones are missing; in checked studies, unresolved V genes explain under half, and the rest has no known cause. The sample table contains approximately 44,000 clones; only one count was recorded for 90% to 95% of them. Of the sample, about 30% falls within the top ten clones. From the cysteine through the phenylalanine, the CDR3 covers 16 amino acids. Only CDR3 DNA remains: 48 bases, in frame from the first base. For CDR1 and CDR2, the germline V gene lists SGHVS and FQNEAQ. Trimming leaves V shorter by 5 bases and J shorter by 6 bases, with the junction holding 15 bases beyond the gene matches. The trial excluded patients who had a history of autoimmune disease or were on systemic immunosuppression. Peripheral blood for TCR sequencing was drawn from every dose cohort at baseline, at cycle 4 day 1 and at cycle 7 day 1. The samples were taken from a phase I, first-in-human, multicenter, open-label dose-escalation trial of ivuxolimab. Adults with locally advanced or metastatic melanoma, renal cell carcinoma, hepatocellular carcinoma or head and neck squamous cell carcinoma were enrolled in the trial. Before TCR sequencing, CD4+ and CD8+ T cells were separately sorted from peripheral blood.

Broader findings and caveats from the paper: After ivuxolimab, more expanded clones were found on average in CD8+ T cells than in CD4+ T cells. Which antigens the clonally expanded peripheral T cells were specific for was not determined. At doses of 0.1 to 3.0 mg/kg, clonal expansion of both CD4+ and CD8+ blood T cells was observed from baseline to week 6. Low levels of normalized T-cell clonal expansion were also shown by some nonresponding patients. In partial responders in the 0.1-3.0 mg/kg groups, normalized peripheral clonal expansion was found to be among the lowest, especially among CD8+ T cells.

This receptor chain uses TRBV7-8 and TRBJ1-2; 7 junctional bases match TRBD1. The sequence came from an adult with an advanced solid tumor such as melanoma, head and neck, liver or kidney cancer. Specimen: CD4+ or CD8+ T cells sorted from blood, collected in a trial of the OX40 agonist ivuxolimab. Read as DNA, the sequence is TGTGCCAGCAGCGGAGGGGGCGGCTCCCTGAGGGATGGCTACACCTTC. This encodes CASSGGGGSLRDGYTF.